These 26 T cell receptor beta chains share one sample of origin, sequenced in a study of blood T cell repertoires in COVID-19. Using immunoSEQ multiplex PCR, the repertoire was profiled, and TCRdb retains in-frame clones only, with some absent. This sample yields 350,000 to 450,000 clones, of which about 90% are seen a single time; approximately 1.8% belongs to the top ten. Material for sequencing was PBMCs or T cells enriched from blood (not recorded which). The receptors shown here come from a man between 40 and 49 years old in a cohort exposed to, infected with or recovered from COVID-19 (not recorded which).

J is TRBJ2-1 and V is TRBV3-1 (or the pseudogene TRBV3-2), with 8 bases that match TRBD2. There are 16 residues in the CDR3. V shed 4 bases, J shed 5 bases, and the junction held 10 bases outside the gene matches. CDR1 is LGHDT, CDR2 YNNKEL, per germline (reference sequence). The CDR3 DNA is TGTGCCAGCAGCCCGTCGGGGACTAGAACACACAATGAGCAGTTCTTC. Translated, it gives CASSPSGTRTHNEQFF.

In its sample, this clone was seen once. The rearrangement links TRBV5-1 to TRBJ1-4; D is perhaps TRBD1 (5 bases). The V end was cut by 4 bases, the J end by 8 bases, with 24 bases between. The CDR3 consists of 17 residues. Germline lookup yields CDR1 SGHRS and CDR2 YFSETQ. CDR3 residues: CASSMGDSATLGEKLFF. The CDR3 region has the DNA TGCGCCAGCAGCATGGGAGACAGTGCCACGCTCGGGGAAAAACTGTTTTTT.

The sample holds a few counts of this clone. V usage is TRBV4-2 and J usage is TRBJ2-5, with 10 bases that match TRBD2. The CDR3 has 17 amino acids. V was pared by 2 bases and J by 5 bases, with 11 bases of the junction left unmatched. Germline V gene lookup returns CDR1 LGHNA and CDR2 YNFKEQ. CDR3 coding DNA: TGTGCCAGCAGCCAAACCAGCGGGAGGGCCTTAGGGGAGACCCAGTACTTC. It yields the protein CASSQTSGRALGETQYF.

The rearrangement uses TRBV6-1 and TRBJ1-3; no firm D call. This CDR3 has 15 residues. The V and J ends lost 2 bases and 1 base respectively, with 9 bases between them. In germline, CDR1 is MNHNS, CDR2 SASEGT. The CDR3 protein is CASSEMTSSGNTIYF. The CDR3 bases are TGTGCCAGCAGTGAAATGACATCTTCTGGAAACACCATATATTTT.

The chain combines TRBV7-8 with TRBJ1-1; perhaps TRBD1 as D (6 bases). CDR3 length: 15 residues. The V end lost 1 base, the J end lost 1 base, and 10 bases lay between the germline ends. Germline CDR1 and CDR2: SGHVS and FQNEAQ. The CDR3 nucleotides read TGTGCCAGCAGCTTAGGTACAGGGAGGAACACTGAAGCTTTCTTT. Amino acid sequence: CASSLGTGRNTEAFF.

This clone was picked up a small number of times. The chain uses TRBV11-2 and TRBJ2-7; D remains unclear. Germline CDR1 reads SGHAT; CDR2 reads FQNNGV. The CDR3 is 13 residues long. Trimming stripped 5 bases from V and 5 bases from J, with 13 bases between. Here the CDR3 DNA reads TGTGCCAGCAGCAACCCGGGTGGCCACGAGCAGTACTTC. Amino acid sequence: CASSNPGGHEQYF.

This clone was counted a few times. In nucleotides, the CDR3 is TGTGCCAGCTCACCCCAGGGCCAGGCCGGGGAGCTGTTTTTT. The encoded protein is CASSPQGQAGELFF. This chain joins TRBV18 and TRBJ2-2; TRBD1 is a possible D gene (5 bases). The length of the CDR3 is 14 residues. Per the germline V gene, CDR1 is KGHSH and CDR2 is LQKENI. V lost 3 bases, J lost 6 bases, and 11 bases lay in between.

This clone was seen a few times. The rearrangement uses TRBV7-9 and TRBJ1-1; D perhaps matches TRBD1 (5 bases). The V gene lost 4 bases and the J gene lost 1 base, with 10 bases spanning the gap. Germline V gives CDR1 SEHNR, CDR2 FQNEAQ (reference sequence). The CDR3 loop spans 14 amino acids. The CDR3 loop reads CASSSFQGNTEAFF. The CDR3 DNA reads as TGTGCCAGCAGCTCCTTTCAGGGGAACACTGAAGCTTTCTTT. The full variable domain, completed using reference TRBV7-9 and TRBJ1-1, is DTGVSQNPRHKITKRGQNVTFRCDPISEHNRLYWYRQTLGQGPEFLTYFQNEAQLEKSRLLSDRFSAERPKGSFSTLEIQRTEQGDSAMYLCASSSFQGNTEAFFGQGTRLTVV.

This chain uses TRBV14 with TRBJ2-1; 11 nucleotides match TRBD2. Germline lookup yields CDR1 SGHDN and CDR2 FVKESK. This CDR3 has 15 residues. The J segment lost 4 bases and the V segment lost 3 bases, leaving 2 bases of the junction unmatched. CDR3 nucleotide sequence: TGTGCCAGCAGCCAGACTAGCGGGGCTTACAATGAGCAGTTCTTC. This translates into CASSQTSGAYNEQFF.

This clone was observed a few times. The chain links TRBV6-1 to TRBJ1-4, with 8 bases that match TRBD1. V trimming: 4 bases; J trimming: 4 bases; junction bases outside the gene matches: 8. The CDR3 runs to 16 residues. Per germline, CDR1 MNHNS and CDR2 SASEGT. CDR3 residues: CASSGFGQGFNEKLFF. As DNA, the CDR3 is TGTGCCAGCAGTGGTTTTGGACAGGGCTTTAATGAAAAACTGTTTTTT.

This CDR3 reads CATLGQGQGTYGYTF. The CDR3 DNA reads TGTGCCACCCTAGGACAGGGCCAAGGAACTTATGGCTACACCTTC. The V call is TRBV6-5, the J call TRBJ1-2, with TRBD1 matching over 8 bases. CDR3 size: 15 residues. V gave up 10 bases and J gave up 5 bases; unmatched junction bases: 15. The germline gives CDR1 MNHEY, CDR2 SVGAGI.

The chain carries TRBV4-2 and TRBJ2-1, with TRBD2 identical over 9 bases. The CDR3 contains 15 residues. With 4 bases clipped from V and 3 bases from J, the junction kept 4 bases outside the gene matches. CDR1 is LGHNA, CDR2 YNFKEQ, per germline. The CDR3 here is CASSRTSGFYNEQFF. In nucleotides, the CDR3 is TGTGCCAGCAGCCGAACTAGCGGGTTCTACAATGAGCAGTTCTTC.

This clone was observed a handful of times. This sequence joins TRBV4-1 and TRBJ1-4, with D hard to call. V shed 0 bases and J shed 8 bases, with 13 bases lying between them. Germline V gene sequence: CDR1 MGHRA, CDR2 YSYEKL. The CDR3 contains 15 residues. The CDR3 region is CASSQDRGRWEKLFF. The DNA of the CDR3 is TGCGCCAGCAGCCAAGATCGAGGGAGGTGGGAAAAACTGTTTTTT.

V gene TRBV24-1 combines with J gene TRBJ2-6; 9 nucleotides match TRBD1. The V gene end was trimmed by 3 bases and the J gene end by 1 base; junction bases not matched to a gene: 6. The CDR3 is made up of 18 amino acids. Germline V gene lookup returns CDR1 KGHDR and CDR2 SFDVKD. The CDR3 sequence is CATSDPGQGKSGANVLTF. CDR3 coding DNA: TGTGCCACCAGTGATCCAGGACAGGGGAAGTCTGGGGCCAACGTCCTGACTTTC.

In its sample, this clone was seen once. V usage is TRBV5-6 and J usage is TRBJ1-2; 10 bases are a match to TRBD1. The CDR3 spans 14 residues. Germline loops: CDR1 SGHDT, CDR2 YYEEEE. J was trimmed by 7 bases and V by 4 bases; bases with no gene match: 7. This chain's CDR3 is CASSGGQGISGYTF. CDR3 DNA sequence: TGTGCCAGCAGCGGGGGACAGGGGATAAGTGGCTACACCTTC.

The CDR3 reads CASSGLAGYNEQFF. The DNA for the CDR3 is TGTGCCAGCAGCGGACTAGCGGGGTACAATGAGCAGTTCTTC. V is TRBV28 and J is TRBJ2-1; 12 positions match TRBD2. This CDR3 spans 14 amino acids. The germline gives CDR1 MDHEN, CDR2 SYDVKM. V was clipped by 6 bases and J by 4 bases; unmatched bases: 1. Based on the CDR3 plus reference TRBV28 and TRBJ2-1, the full variable domain is DVKVTQSSRYLVKRTGEKVFLECVQDMDHENMFWYRQDPGLGLRLIYFSYDVKMKEKGDIPEGYSVSREKKERFSLILESASTNQTSMYLCASSGLAGYNEQFFGPGTRLTVL.

This chain links TRBV4-1 with TRBJ1-1; D is possibly TRBD1 (6 bases). The CDR3 length is 15 residues. Germline values: CDR1 MGHRA, CDR2 YSYEKL. V was trimmed by 4 bases and J by 1 base, leaving 13 bases between them. CDR3 in DNA: TGCGCCAGCAGCCTTGGGACACCCACGAACACTGAAGCTTTCTTT. Its protein product is CASSLGTPTNTEAFF.

The chain has TRBV28 and TRBJ2-7, with 10 positions matching TRBD1. CDR1 MDHEN and CDR2 SYDVKM come from the germline V gene. CDR3 length: 13 amino acids. The V gene end was trimmed by 7 bases and the J gene end by 4 bases; junction bases not matched to a gene: 4. The CDR3 spells CASKRQGAYEQYF. CDR3 sequence (DNA): TGTGCCAGCAAAAGACAGGGGGCGTACGAGCAGTACTTC.

The V call is TRBV19, the J call TRBJ2-2, with 11 nucleotides matching TRBD2. Germline assignment: CDR1 LNHDA and CDR2 SQIVND (reference sequence). The CDR3 runs 15 residues. Unmatched junction bases numbered 8, after V lost 6 bases and J lost 8 bases. In DNA form, the CDR3 reads TGTGCCAGTAGGAAACTAGCGGGAGTTGGAGGGGAGCTGTTTTTT. This translates into CASRKLAGVGGELFF.

CDR3 in amino acids: CASSLGLAGGPGEQFF. The CDR3 bases are TGTGCCAGCAGCTTAGGACTAGCGGGAGGGCCGGGGGAGCAGTTCTTC. This chain uses TRBV7-2 with TRBJ2-1; 14 nucleotides align to TRBD2. Per the germline V gene, CDR1 is SGHTA and CDR2 is FQGNSA. The junction had 6 bases not matched to a gene; V was cut back by 1 base and J by 10 bases. This CDR3 contains 16 residues.

The chain couples TRBV19 to TRBJ1-6; TRBD1 is a possible D gene (6 bases). Germline CDR1 reads LNHDA; CDR2 reads SQIVND (reference sequence). Trimming removed 8 bases at V and 14 bases at J, with 19 bases between. The CDR3 contains 13 residues. DNA for the CDR3: TGTGCCAGTCAAGGGACATCTTTTCGTTCCCTCCACTTT. Translated: CASQGTSFRSLHF. The entire variable domain, with the rest obtained from reference TRBV19 and TRBJ1-6, is as follows: DGGITQSPKYLFRKEGQNVTLSCEQNLNHDAMYWYRQDPGQGLRLIYYSQIVNDFQKGDIAEGYSVSREKKESFPLTVTSAQKNPTAFYLCASQGTSFRSLHFGNGTRLTVT.

The chain uses TRBV28 and TRBJ1-5; D gene uncertain. The CDR3 loop spans 14 amino acids. Trimming shortened V by 5 bases and J by 2 bases, and 10 bases separated the two germline ends. Germline V CDR1 and CDR2: MDHEN, SYDVKM. Written as DNA, the CDR3 is TGTGCCAGCAGTGAGGCGCTTGGCAATCAGCCCCAGCATTTT. This encodes CASSEALGNQPQHF.

The chain combines TRBV29-1 with TRBJ1-3, with no clear D. This CDR3 region has 13 residues. The V end lost 3 bases, the J end lost 4 bases, and 10 bases lay between the germline ends. Germline-derived CDR1 and CDR2 are SQVTM and ANQGSEA. The CDR3 here is CSVETAEGNTIYF. The CDR3 DNA sequence: TGCAGCGTTGAGACGGCGGAGGGAAACACCATATATTTT. Full variable domain (remainder filled in from reference TRBV29-1 and TRBJ1-3): SAVISQKPSRDICQRGTSLTIQCQVDSQVTMMFWYRQQPGQSLTLIATANQGSEATYESGFVIDKFPISRPNLTFSTLTVSNMSPEDSSIYLCSVETAEGNTIYFGEGSWLTVV.

The sample holds a few counts of this clone. The chain uses TRBV28 and TRBJ2-1; D is undetermined. V lost 4 bases, J lost 2 bases, and 15 bases lay in between. This CDR3 has 16 amino acids. CDR1 MDHEN and CDR2 SYDVKM come from the germline V gene. The CDR3, as DNA: TGTGCCAGCAGTTCCCCCGACTGGAAGCCCTACAATGAGCAGTTCTTC. Translated, it gives CASSSPDWKPYNEQFF.

A single count supports this clone. The chain employs TRBV19 and TRBJ2-1; possible D gene TRBD1, 5 bases. CDR1 is LNHDA and CDR2 is SQIVND in the germline V gene (reference sequence). The CDR3 extends over 15 amino acids. V lost 3 bases and J 9 bases, leaving 18 bases between the germline ends. CDR3 bases: TGTGCCAGTAGTATGCAGGGTGTCGGATTGGGTGAGCAGTTCTTC. This codes for CASSMQGVGLGEQFF.

The chain uses TRBV4-1 and TRBJ1-2, with a tentative D call TRBD1 (6 bases). The CDR3 loop spans 13 amino acids. Germline V CDR1 and CDR2: MGHRA, YSYEKL. The germline V and J ends were trimmed by 0 bases and 8 bases, with 10 bases remaining between them. For the CDR3, the DNA is TGCGCCAGCAGCCAAGACAGGGGATTGGGCTACACCTTC. Its protein is CASSQDRGLGYTF.